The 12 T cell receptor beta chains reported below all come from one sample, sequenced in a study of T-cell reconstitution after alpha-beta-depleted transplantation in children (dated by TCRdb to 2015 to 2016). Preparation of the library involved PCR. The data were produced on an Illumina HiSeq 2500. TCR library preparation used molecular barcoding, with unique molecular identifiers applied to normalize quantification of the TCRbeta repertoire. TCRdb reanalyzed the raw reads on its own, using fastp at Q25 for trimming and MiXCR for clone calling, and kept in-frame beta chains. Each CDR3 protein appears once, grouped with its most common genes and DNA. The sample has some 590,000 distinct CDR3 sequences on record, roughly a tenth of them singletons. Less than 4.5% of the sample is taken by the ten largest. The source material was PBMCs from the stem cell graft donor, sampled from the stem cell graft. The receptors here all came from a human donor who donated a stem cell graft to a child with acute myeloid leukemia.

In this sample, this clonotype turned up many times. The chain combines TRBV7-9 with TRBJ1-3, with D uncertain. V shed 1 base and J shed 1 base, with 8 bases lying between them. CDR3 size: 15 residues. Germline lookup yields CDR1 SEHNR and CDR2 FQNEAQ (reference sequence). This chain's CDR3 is CASSLGAESGNTIYF. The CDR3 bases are TGTGCCAGCAGCTTAGGTGCGGAATCTGGAAACACCATATATTTT.

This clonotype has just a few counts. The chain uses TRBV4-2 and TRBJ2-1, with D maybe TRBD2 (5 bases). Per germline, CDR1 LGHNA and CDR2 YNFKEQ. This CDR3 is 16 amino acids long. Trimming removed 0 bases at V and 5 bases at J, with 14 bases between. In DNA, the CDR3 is TGTGCCAGCAGCCAAGATCCCTCTGCCGGGAACAATGAGCAGTTCTTC. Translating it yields CASSQDPSAGNNEQFF.

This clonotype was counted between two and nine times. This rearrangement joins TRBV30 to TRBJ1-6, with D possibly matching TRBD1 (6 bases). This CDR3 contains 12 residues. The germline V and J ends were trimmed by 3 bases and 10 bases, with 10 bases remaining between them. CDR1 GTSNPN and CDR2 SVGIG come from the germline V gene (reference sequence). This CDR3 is CAWSQTGSPLHF. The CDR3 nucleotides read TGTGCCTGGAGCCAAACAGGGTCACCCCTCCACTTT.

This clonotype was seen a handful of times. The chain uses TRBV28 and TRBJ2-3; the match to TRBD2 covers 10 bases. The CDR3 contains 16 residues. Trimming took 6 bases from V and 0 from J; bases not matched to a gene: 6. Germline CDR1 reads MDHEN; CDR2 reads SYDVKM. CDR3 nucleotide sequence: TGTGCCAGCAGATGGGGACTAGCGAGGAGCACAGATACGCAGTATTTT. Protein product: CASRWGLARSTDTQYF. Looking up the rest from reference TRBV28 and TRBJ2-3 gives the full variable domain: DVKVTQSSRYLVKRTGEKVFLECVQDMDHENMFWYRQDPGLGLRLIYFSYDVKMKEKGDIPEGYSVSREKKERFSLILESASTNQTSMYLCASRWGLARSTDTQYFGPGTRLTVL.

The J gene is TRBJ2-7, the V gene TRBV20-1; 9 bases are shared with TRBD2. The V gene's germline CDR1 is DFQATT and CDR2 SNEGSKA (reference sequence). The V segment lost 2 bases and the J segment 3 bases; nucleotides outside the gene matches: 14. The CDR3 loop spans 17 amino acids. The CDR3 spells CSARPPMGAGGIYEQYF. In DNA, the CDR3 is TGCAGTGCTAGACCTCCGATGGGCGCGGGAGGGATCTACGAGCAGTACTTC.

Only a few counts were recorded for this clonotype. CDR3 in DNA: TGTGCCAGCAGTTTATCGGAGGGAGGCTACACCTTC. Its translation: CASSLSEGGYTF. V usage is TRBV12-3 or TRBV12-4 and J usage is TRBJ1-2; D remains unclear. Trimming removed 2 bases at V and 8 bases at J, with 9 bases between. The CDR3 runs to 12 residues.

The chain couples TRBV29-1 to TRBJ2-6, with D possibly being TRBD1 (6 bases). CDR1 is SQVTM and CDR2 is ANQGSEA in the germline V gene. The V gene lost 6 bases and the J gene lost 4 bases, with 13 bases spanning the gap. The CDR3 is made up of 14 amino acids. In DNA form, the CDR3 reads TGCAGCGTGGTAACAGGGACCGGGGCCAACGTCCTGACTTTC. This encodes CSVVTGTGANVLTF.

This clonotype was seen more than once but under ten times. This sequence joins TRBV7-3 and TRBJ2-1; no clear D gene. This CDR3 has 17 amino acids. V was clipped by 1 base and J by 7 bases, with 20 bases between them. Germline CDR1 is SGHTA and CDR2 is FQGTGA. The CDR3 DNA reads TGTGCCAGCAGCTTAATGTCGTCGGTCGGGCTCTGGAATGAGCAGTTCTTC. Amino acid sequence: CASSLMSSVGLWNEQFF.

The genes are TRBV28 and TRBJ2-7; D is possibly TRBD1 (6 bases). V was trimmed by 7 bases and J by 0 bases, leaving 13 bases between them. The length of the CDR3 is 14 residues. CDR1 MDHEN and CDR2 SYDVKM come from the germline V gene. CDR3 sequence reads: CASTTGLGSYEQYF. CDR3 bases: TGTGCCAGCACCACAGGGTTGGGCTCCTACGAGCAGTACTTC.

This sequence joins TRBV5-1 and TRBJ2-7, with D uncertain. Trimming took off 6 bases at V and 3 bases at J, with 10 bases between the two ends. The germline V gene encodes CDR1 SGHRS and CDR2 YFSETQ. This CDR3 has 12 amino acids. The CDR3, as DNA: TGCGCCAGCAAAACAGAGAACTACGAGCAGTACTTC. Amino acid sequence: CASKTENYEQYF.

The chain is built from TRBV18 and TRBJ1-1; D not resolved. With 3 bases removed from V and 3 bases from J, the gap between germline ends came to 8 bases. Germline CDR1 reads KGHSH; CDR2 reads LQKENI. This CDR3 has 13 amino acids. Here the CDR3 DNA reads TGTGCCAGCTCACCGGCGGGGTACACTGAAGCTTTCTTT. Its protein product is CASSPAGYTEAFF.

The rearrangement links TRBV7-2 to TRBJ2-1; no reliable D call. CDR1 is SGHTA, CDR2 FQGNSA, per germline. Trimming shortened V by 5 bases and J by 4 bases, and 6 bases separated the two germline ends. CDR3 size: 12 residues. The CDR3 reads CASSPMYNEQFF. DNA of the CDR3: TGTGCCAGCAGCCCTATGTACAATGAGCAGTTCTTC. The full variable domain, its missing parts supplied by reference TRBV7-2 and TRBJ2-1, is GAGVSQSPSNKVTEKGKDVELRCDPISGHTALYWYRQSLGQGLEFLIYFQGNSAPDKSGLPSDRFSAERTGGSVSTLTIQRTQQEDSAVYLCASSPMYNEQFFGPGTRLTVL.